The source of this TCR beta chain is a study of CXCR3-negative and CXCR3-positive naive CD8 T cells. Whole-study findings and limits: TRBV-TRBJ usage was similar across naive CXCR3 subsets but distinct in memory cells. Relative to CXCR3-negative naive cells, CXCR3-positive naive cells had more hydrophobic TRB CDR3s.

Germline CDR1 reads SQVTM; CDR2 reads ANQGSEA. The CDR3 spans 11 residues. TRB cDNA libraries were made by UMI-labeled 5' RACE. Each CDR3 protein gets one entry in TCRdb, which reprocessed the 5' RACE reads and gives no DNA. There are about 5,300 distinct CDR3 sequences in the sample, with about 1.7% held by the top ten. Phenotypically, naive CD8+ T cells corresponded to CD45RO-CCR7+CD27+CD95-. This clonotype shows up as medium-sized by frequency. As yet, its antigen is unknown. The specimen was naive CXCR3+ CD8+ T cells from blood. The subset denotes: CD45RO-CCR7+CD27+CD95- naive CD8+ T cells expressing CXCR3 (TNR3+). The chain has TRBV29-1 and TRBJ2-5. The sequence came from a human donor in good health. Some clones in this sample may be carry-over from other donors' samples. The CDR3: CSVEDQGTQYF.